Presented here are 7 T cell receptor beta chains from one specimen sequenced in a study of T cells expressing NK-cell markers. TCRdb reprocessed the 5' RACE reads and stores each CDR3 protein as one record, lacking DNA. This sample's table has 160,000 or so distinct CDR3 sequences. Sample: blood T cells: a sorted CD56 or NKG2C T cell subset, CD4+ or CD8+ T cells, or bulk PBMC T cells (not recorded which). The source is a woman between 18 and 69 years old in good health.

This rearrangement joins TRBV20-1 to TRBJ2-1; TCRdb reports TRBD2, a call that lacks DNA to check it against. The CDR3 loop spans 15 amino acids. CDR1 and CDR2 from the germline V gene are DFQATT and SNEGSKA (reference sequence). The CDR3 sequence: CSARGTSVSYNEQFF.

The rearrangement joins TRBV11-2 to TRBJ1-5; TCRdb returns TRBD1, unconfirmable since there is no DNA. Germline V lookup: CDR1 SGHAT, CDR2 FQNNGV. This CDR3 has 15 amino acids. The CDR3 loop reads CASSLVPSDRGPRHF.

V is TRBV7-9 and J is TRBJ2-1; lacking DNA, the TRBD2 call made by TCRdb goes unchecked. This CDR3 has 14 residues. Germline-derived CDR1 and CDR2 are SEHNR and FQNEAQ (reference sequence). CDR3 amino acids: CASSLKGPGYEQFF.

V usage is TRBV11-2 and J usage is TRBJ1-2; the D call from TCRdb, TRBD1, cannot be confirmed without DNA. There are 15 residues in the CDR3. The germline gives CDR1 SGHAT, CDR2 FQNNGV. The CDR3 spells CASSLSSLGGDGYTF.

The gene calls are TRBV20-1 and TRBJ2-5; there is no DNA to check the TCRdb D call of TRBD2. The germline gives CDR1 DFQATT, CDR2 SNEGSKA (reference sequence). The CDR3 runs to 14 residues. CDR3 sequence reads: CSASKLAAQETQYF.

This rearrangement joins TRBV7-3 to TRBJ2-1; the D call of TRBD1 rests on TCRdb alone, since no DNA is present to check it. The CDR3 is made up of 17 amino acids. The germline V gene encodes CDR1 SGHTA and CDR2 FQGTGA. The CDR3 protein is CASSSNHRQGWYNEQFF.

The rearrangement links TRBV9 to TRBJ2-1; TCRdb calls TRBD1, which cannot be checked without DNA. The CDR3 is 14 amino acids. Per germline, CDR1 SGDLS and CDR2 YYNGEE. CDR3 protein: CASARRTEGGEQFF.